This TCR beta chain came from a study of cytomegalovirus exposure and HLA in healthy donors. Across the whole study: The roughly 110 validation repertoires were produced on the same platform as the 500 to 800 repertoires of the first cohort. This was reported in a later analysis. Study-wide results and limits: Some public TCRs appeared in many individuals, while most sequences were rare. It was reported that the classifier diagnosed cytomegalovirus status with high specificity and sensitivity in both the original and validation cohorts.

As for this clone: Its specificity is not known.

This CDR3 has 13 amino acids. Trimming at V came to 0 bases and at J to 10 bases, leaving 2 bases not matched to a gene. Germline V gene sequence: CDR1 SGHRS, CDR2 YFSETQ. Assay: immunoSEQ multiplex PCR; the TCRdb copy retains only in-frame clones and omits some. The table lists fewer than 75,000 clones, less than 95% of them singletons, with approximately 2.1% in the top ten. The donors were members of the validation cohort, which comprised 90 to 150 subjects and was separate from the first cohort of 666 subjects. The gene calls are TRBV5-1 and TRBJ1-1, with 11 positions matching TRBD1. This TCR came from a woman between 18 and 29 years old in good health and CMV-seropositive. The sequenced material came from PBMCs. This CDR3 reads CASSLGTGGLAFF. In nucleotides, the CDR3 is TGCGCCAGCAGCTTGGGGACAGGGGGCCTAGCTTTCTTT.